This is a list of T cell receptor beta chains from one sample in a study of T cells in Graves' hyperthyroidism and ophthalmopathy. TCRdb re-analysed the multiplex PCR reads in MiXCR, keeping a single row per CDR3 protein. The sample records about 250,000 distinct CDR3 sequences, 24% being singletons. Sequenced material: blood. These receptors were obtained from a woman aged 40 to 49 with Graves' ophthalmopathy. Each CDR3 is given with its conserved first and last residue. Fields, in order: CDR3 protein, CDR3 DNA, D gene, V gene, J gene, clone size. A D gene is named only where the DNA matches it firmly. Size is stated for part of the rows, as once, few or many counts, or as a class when the clone is expanded.

CASSFVRRPYEQYF	TGTGCCAGCAGCTTCGTTAGGCGTCCCTACGAGCAGTACTTC	NA	TRBV11-2	TRBJ2-7	many
CASGGQGRYTF	TGTGCCAGCGGGGGACAGGGTCGGTACACCTTC	TRBD1	TRBV6-2/TRBV6-3	TRBJ1-2	NA
CASSHGQGIRYTEAFF	TGTGCCAGCAGTCACGGACAGGGTATTAGGTACACTGAAGCTTTCTTT	TRBD1	TRBV4-2	TRBJ1-1	NA
CSARDTFRGLDYGYTF	TGCAGTGCTAGAGATACCTTCAGGGGATTAGACTATGGCTACACCTTC	NA	TRBV20-1	TRBJ1-2	many
CASSSLLGQGALDYTF	TGTGCCAGCAGCTCACTATTGGGACAGGGGGCTCTAGACTACACCTTC	TRBD1	TRBV28	TRBJ1-2	many
CASSPSGGREAYGYTF	TGTGCCAGCAGTCCCTCCGGGGGGAGGGAGGCCTATGGCTACACCTTC	NA	TRBV6-1	TRBJ1-2	NA
CSATDRDTEAFF	TGCAGTGCTACAGACAGGGACACTGAAGCTTTCTTT	TRBD1	TRBV20-1	TRBJ1-1	many
CASSPPQLGYGYTF	TGTGCCAGCTCACCACCGCAGCTGGGCTATGGCTACACCTTC	NA	TRBV18	TRBJ1-2	NA
CAWTLPGTSGSQETQYF	TGTGCCTGGACCCTACCGGGGACTAGCGGGTCGCAAGAGACCCAGTACTTC	TRBD2	TRBV30	TRBJ2-5	many
CSARGSGEGNQPQHF	TGCAGTGCTAGAGGTTCAGGGGAGGGCAATCAGCCCCAGCATTTT	NA	TRBV20-1	TRBJ1-5	many
CASSLFLRPDGYTF	TGTGCCAGCAGCTTGTTCTTGAGGCCAGACGGCTACACCTTC	NA	TRBV5-4	TRBJ1-2	many
CASSLTGGASLETQYF	TGTGCCAGCAGTTTAACCGGGGGGGCGTCGTTAGAGACCCAGTACTTC	TRBD2	TRBV12-3/TRBV12-4	TRBJ2-5	NA
CASSYGRQGVNEQYF	TGTGCCAGCAGTTACGGCCGGCAAGGTGTAAACGAGCAGTACTTC	NA	TRBV6-5	TRBJ2-7	few
CASSSSSDSNQPQHF	TGTGCCAGCAGCTCCTCATCTGATAGCAATCAGCCCCAGCATTTT	NA	TRBV9	TRBJ1-5	many
CASRSTTGTSGHYEQYF	TGTGCCAGCAGATCGACCACCGGGACTAGCGGACACTACGAGCAGTACTTC	TRBD2	TRBV6-5	TRBJ2-7	many
CASSRTREAQYF	TGTGCCAGCAGCCGGACTAGGGAGGCCCAGTACTTC	TRBD2	TRBV7-2	TRBJ2-5	many
CASRASGGLYEQYF	TGTGCCAGCAGGGCTAGCGGGGGCCTCTACGAGCAGTACTTC	TRBD2	TRBV6-1	TRBJ2-7	many
CASSLQGRNTGELFF	TGTGCCAGCAGCTTACAGGGGAGGAACACCGGGGAGCTGTTTTTT	NA	TRBV7-6	TRBJ2-2	NA
CASSTGLAANTGELFF	TGTGCCAGCAGTACGGGACTAGCGGCGAACACCGGGGAGCTGTTTTTT	TRBD2	TRBV12-3/TRBV12-4	TRBJ2-2	many
CASSLEGGNTGELFF	TGTGCCAGCAGTTTGGAGGGGGGGAACACCGGGGAGCTGTTTTTT	NA	TRBV27	TRBJ2-2	many
CATSRRQMNTEAFF	TGTGCCACCAGCAGACGGCAGATGAACACTGAAGCTTTCTTT	NA	TRBV15	TRBJ1-1	NA
CASSPGQISYEQYF	TGTGCCAGCTCACCTGGACAGATCTCCTACGAGCAGTACTTC	NA	TRBV18	TRBJ2-7	few
CSADGTVNTEAFF	TGCAGTGCTGACGGGACAGTGAACACTGAAGCTTTCTTT	TRBD1	TRBV20-1	TRBJ1-1	NA
CASSILGSDSNYGYTF	TGTGCCAGTAGTATCCTCGGGAGTGACTCTAACTATGGCTACACCTTC	NA	TRBV19	TRBJ1-2	many
CASRLGHLLTYEQYF	TGCGCCAGCAGACTGGGACACCTACTAACCTACGAGCAGTACTTC	NA	TRBV5-1	TRBJ2-7	many
CASGPVTGYQETQYF	TGTGCTAGTGGTCCAGTTACAGGGTACCAAGAGACCCAGTACTTC	NA	TRBV12-5	TRBJ2-5	NA
CASSQQRNTEAFF	TGTGCCAGCAGCCAGCAAAGGAACACTGAAGCTTTCTTT	NA	TRBV2	TRBJ1-1	many
CASSSSWQEGYTF	TGTGCCAGCAGTTCCTCCTGGCAGGAGGGCTACACCTTC	NA	TRBV6-5	TRBJ1-2	many
CASCRTASYEQYF	TGTGCCAGCTGCCGGACGGCGAGCTACGAGCAGTACTTC	NA	TRBV2	TRBJ2-7	many
CASSTPGRHEQYF	TGTGCCAGCAGTACACCAGGGCGGCACGAGCAGTACTTC	NA	TRBV12-3/TRBV12-4	TRBJ2-7	many
CASSSDNSGANVLTF	TGTGCCAGCAGCTCCGATAACTCTGGGGCCAACGTCCTGACTTTC	NA	TRBV7-8	TRBJ2-6	many
CSARVWRGAGETQYF	TGCAGTGCTAGAGTTTGGCGGGGGGCTGGAGAGACCCAGTACTTC	TRBD2	TRBV20-1	TRBJ2-5	NA
CSVPGRGIFTEAFF	TGCAGTGTCCCGGGGCGGGGGATTTTCACTGAAGCTTTCTTT	NA	TRBV20-1	TRBJ1-1	many
CASSPGAGQQETQYF	TGTGCCAGCAGCCCCGGTGCGGGACAGCAAGAGACCCAGTACTTC	NA	TRBV11-3	TRBJ2-5	many
CATSRDPGVGYNEQFF	TGTGCCACCAGCAGAGATCCGGGGGTTGGGTACAATGAGCAGTTCTTC	NA	TRBV15	TRBJ2-1	many
CASSLDRGTGAFF	TGTGCCAGCAGCTTAGATCGGGGGACAGGGGCTTTCTTT	TRBD1	TRBV11-2	TRBJ1-1	many
CASSPTMGLPQHF	TGTGCCAGCAGTCCGACTATGGGGTTGCCCCAGCATTTT	NA	TRBV12-3/TRBV12-4	TRBJ1-5	few
CATLRQRDIGQQYF	TGTGCCACCCTCCGCCAGAGGGACATTGGGCAGCAGTACTTC	NA	TRBV6-1	TRBJ2-7	many
CASSYTTGTPNQPQHF	TGTGCCAGCAGTTATACGACAGGGACGCCCAATCAGCCCCAGCATTTT	TRBD1	TRBV6-5	TRBJ1-5	few
CASKAGQANTGELFF	TGCGCCAGCAAAGCCGGACAGGCGAACACCGGGGAGCTGTTTTTT	TRBD1	TRBV5-1	TRBJ2-2	many
CASSLSGQGSDEQYF	TGTGCCAGCAGTTTATCGGGACAGGGGAGCGACGAGCAGTACTTC	TRBD1	TRBV28	TRBJ2-7	few
CSAPRRAYGYGYTF	TGCAGTGCCCCCCGAAGGGCGTATGGCTATGGCTACACCTTC	NA	TRBV20-1	TRBJ1-2	many
CASTFGLDSYNSPLHF	TGTGCCAGCACCTTCGGTCTGGACTCCTATAATTCACCCCTCCACTTT	NA	TRBV6-1	TRBJ1-6	many
CASSSYLRGPEQYF	TGTGCCAGCAGCTCCTACCTACGGGGACCCGAGCAGTACTTC	NA	TRBV7-2	TRBJ2-7	many
CASKGVYRAGQPQHF	TGTGCCAGTAAAGGGGTCTACAGGGCAGGTCAGCCCCAGCATTTT	NA	TRBV19	TRBJ1-5	many
CASSLGVMGPLPGEQYF	TGTGCCAGCAGTTTAGGTGTCATGGGACCACTACCGGGGGAGCAGTACTTC	NA	TRBV12-3/TRBV12-4	TRBJ2-7	many
CASSPASGQETQYF	TGTGCCAGCAGCCCGGCCAGCGGACAAGAGACCCAGTACTTC	NA	TRBV12-3/TRBV12-4	TRBJ2-5	NA
CASSSRDSGRQETQYF	TGTGCCAGCAGTTCCCGGGATTCGGGACGGCAAGAGACCCAGTACTTC	NA	TRBV12-3/TRBV12-4	TRBJ2-5	NA
CASSLLAGLNEQYF	TGTGCCAGCAGCTTACTAGCGGGACTAAACGAGCAGTACTTC	TRBD2	TRBV7-9	TRBJ2-7	NA
CASSLDRGLVEQYF	TGTGCCAGCAGCTTAGACAGGGGGCTGGTTGAGCAGTACTTC	TRBD1	TRBV7-2	TRBJ2-7	few
CASRWALGNQPQHF	TGTGCCAGCAGGTGGGCGCTTGGCAATCAGCCCCAGCATTTT	NA	TRBV28	TRBJ1-5	many